This T cell receptor beta chain was profiled in a study of blood T cells in healthy people across ages. CDR3 length equals 18 residues. The germline gives CDR1 MGHRA, CDR2 YSYEKL. Trimming took 2 bases from V and 7 from J; bases not matched to a gene: 17. It was with a sample-barcoded 5' primer and a J-beta primer mix that a second PCR of roughly 7 to 12 cycles was run. Every single cDNA molecule received a tag from a template-switch adaptor with 12 random nucleotides. TCRdb re-called the 5' RACE reads with MiXCR, one entry per CDR3 protein. The profile shows around 1,500,000 distinct CDR3 sequences, 28% of them singletons.

The sequence derives from a woman in her thirties in good health. This rearrangement joins TRBV4-1 to TRBJ1-2; TRBD1 agrees at 9 bases. Sequences were obtained from blood. The CDR3 DNA reads TGCGCCAGCAGCCAACGGACGGGAACCGGGACAGGGCTTCGTGGCTACACCTTC. Translating it yields CASSQRTGTGTGLRGYTF.